One and the same sample provided the 22 T cell receptor beta chains below, sequenced in a study of shared clonotypes between healthy human individuals. Generated by immunoSEQ multiplex PCR, the TCRdb table keeps only in-frame clones and is missing some. Among 2 million or so clones, 85% to 95% were seen once, and the ten largest hold more than 0.1%. The sequenced material came from naive CD4+ T cells sorted from blood. Specified subset: CD45RA+ positively selected. The receptors were sampled from a man aged 18 to 30 in good health.

This clone was detected only once. J is TRBJ1-2 and V is TRBV5-4; D not certain. Trimming removed 0 bases at V and 8 bases at J, with 8 bases between. Germline CDR1 is SGHNT and CDR2 is YYREEE (reference sequence). This CDR3 has 12 residues. CDR3 residues: CASSLAGFGYTF. CDR3 sequence (DNA): TGTGCCAGCAGCTTGGCGGGATTCGGCTACACCTTC.

This chain uses TRBV19 with TRBJ1-1; the D gene is possibly TRBD1 (5 bases). The CDR3 covers 14 residues. The ends were cut back, 4 bases at V and 7 bases at J, with 16 bases in the middle. Per germline, CDR1 LNHDA and CDR2 SQIVND (reference sequence). The CDR3 spells CASSKGQVYSEAFF. CDR3 bases: TGTGCCAGTAGTAAAGGACAAGTTTACAGTGAAGCTTTCTTT.

This chain uses TRBV2 with TRBJ2-4; D may be TRBD1 (6 bases). V was shortened by 7 bases and J by 4 bases, with 8 bases between the two germline ends. Germline CDR1 and CDR2: SNHLY and FYNNEI. The CDR3 sequence is 12 residues long. The CDR3 DNA reads as TGTGCCAGCAATGACAGGAAAAACATTCAGTACTTC. Residues: CASNDRKNIQYF.

V gene TRBV6-1 combines with J gene TRBJ2-7; 9 bases agree with TRBD2. CDR3 length equals 16 residues. The germline V gene encodes CDR1 MNHNS and CDR2 SASEGT. V shed 2 bases and J 4 bases; nucleotides not matched to a gene: 9. DNA of the CDR3: TGTGCCAGCAGTGAAAATACGGGCGGGGGGGCTTACGAGCAGTACTTC. Translating gives CASSENTGGGAYEQYF.

This rearrangement joins TRBV9 to TRBJ2-2; 10 bases line up with TRBD1. The germline V gene has CDR1 SGDLS and CDR2 YYNGEE. After removal of 2 bases from V and 4 bases from J, the junction contained 5 bases not matched to a gene. There are 16 residues in the CDR3. The CDR3 bases are TGTGCCAGCAGCGTCTCGGGACAGGGGTCCACCGGGGAGCTGTTTTTT. Encoded protein: CASSVSGQGSTGELFF.

The chain links TRBV6-6 to TRBJ1-3, with TRBD1 matching 7 bases. The length of the CDR3 is 15 residues. The V gene end was trimmed by 8 bases and the J gene end by 0 bases; junction bases not matched to a gene: 7. In germline, CDR1 is MNHNY, CDR2 SVGAGI (reference sequence). CDR3 DNA sequence: TGTGCCAGCTGGGGCAGGGGGGACTCTGGAAACACCATATATTTT. It yields the protein CASWGRGDSGNTIYF.

The chain employs TRBV5-1 and TRBJ2-7; a possible D gene is TRBD2 (6 bases). Germline V gene lookup returns CDR1 SGHRS and CDR2 YFSETQ. CDR3 length: 16 amino acids. The V end lost 10 bases, the J end lost 7 bases, and 30 bases lay between the germline ends. This chain's CDR3 is CALPFIGGEVKAEQYF. CDR3 nucleotides: TGCGCCCTTCCATTTATCGGCGGGGAAGTTAAGGCGGAGCAGTACTTC.

The CDR3 DNA reads TGTGCCAGCTCACCACCGAAACAGGGGAACTCCTACGAGCAGTACTTC. It encodes CASSPPKQGNSYEQYF. This chain joins TRBV18 and TRBJ2-7; 7 bases match TRBD1. Trimming removed 0 bases from V and 0 bases from J; junction bases left unmatched: 5. Germline V gives CDR1 KGHSH, CDR2 LQKENI. CDR3 length: 16 residues.

The chain employs TRBV25-1 and TRBJ2-3, with D tentatively TRBD2 (6 bases). Per the germline V gene, CDR1 is MGHDK and CDR2 is SYGVNS. The CDR3 has 13 residues. Deletions cut 7 bases from V and 5 bases from J, with 13 bases between. The CDR3 reads CASNLLGGDTQYF. The CDR3 DNA sequence: TGTGCCAGCAACCTCTTGGGAGGAGATACGCAGTATTTT.

V usage is TRBV6-1 and J usage is TRBJ1-5, with D maybe TRBD1 (5 bases). V gave up 9 bases and J gave up 6 bases, with 15 bases separating them. The germline gives CDR1 MNHNS, CDR2 SASEGT. This CDR3 comprises 13 residues. This CDR3 reads CASWTRFGQPQHF. The DNA for the CDR3 is TGTGCCAGTTGGACAAGGTTCGGTCAGCCCCAGCATTTT.

This clone was seen a single time. CDR3 in DNA: TGTGCCAGCAGCCCCGTGAGGAGGGGAGGCGAAAAACTGTTTTTT. Translation: CASSPVRRGGEKLFF. The rearrangement joins TRBV28 to TRBJ1-4, with a weak D call TRBD1 (5 bases). CDR1 MDHEN and CDR2 SYDVKM come from the germline V gene. V dropped 6 bases and J dropped 8 bases, with 19 bases sitting between them. The CDR3 sequence is 15 residues long.

This clone was counted once. A junction boundary mismatches the germline segment, possibly from a read error. This rearrangement joins TRBV18 to TRBJ1-2; D gene unclear. This CDR3 is built from 17 residues. CDR1 and CDR2 (germline): KGHSH, LQKENI. The CDR3 DNA follows: TGTGCTAGCTCACCCGACACAGCATCAAGCCCTAACTATGGCTACACCTTC. This sequence encodes CASSPDTASSPNYGYTF.

The chain has TRBV11-2 and TRBJ2-7, with 7 bases matching TRBD1. Germline V CDR1 and CDR2: SGHAT, FQNNGV. The CDR3 length is 17 residues. The ends lost 1 base at V and 9 bases at J; junction bases unmatched: 18. The CDR3 sequence: CASSLVGGQRASSGQYF. The CDR3 nucleotides are TGTGCCAGCAGCTTAGTAGGGGGCCAAAGGGCCAGCTCGGGGCAGTACTTC.

The rearrangement links TRBV19 to TRBJ2-2; either TRBD1 or TRBD2 may supply D (6 bases each). The V gene lost 5 bases and the J gene lost 0 bases, with 10 bases spanning the gap. CDR3 size: 15 residues. CDR1 is LNHDA and CDR2 is SQIVND in the germline V gene (reference sequence). The CDR3 sequence is CASSPGAPNTGELFF. For the CDR3, the DNA is TGTGCCAGTAGTCCGGGGGCGCCGAACACCGGGGAGCTGTTTTTT.

This clone was detected once. DNA of the CDR3: TGTGCCAGCACCCGAGAGGGACGCCTGAACACTGAAGCTTTCTTT. Amino acids: CASTREGRLNTEAFF. The gene calls are TRBV2 and TRBJ1-1, with D maybe TRBD1 (5 bases). The germline V gene has CDR1 SNHLY and CDR2 FYNNEI. V lost 7 bases and J 0 bases, leaving 15 bases between the germline ends. The CDR3 consists of 15 residues.

V usage is TRBV30 and J usage is TRBJ1-2; tentatively, D is TRBD1 (5 bases). Germline CDR1 and CDR2: GTSNPN and SVGIG (reference sequence). The V end lost 0 bases, the J end lost 4 bases, and 9 bases lay between the germline ends. The CDR3 spans 13 residues. The chain's CDR3 is CAWSVSGGYGYTF. Here the CDR3 DNA reads TGTGCCTGGAGTGTTTCCGGGGGCTATGGCTACACCTTC.

The rearrangement joins TRBV7-2 to TRBJ2-7, with D possibly being TRBD2 (5 bases). Germline CDR1 SGHTA, CDR2 FQGNSA. The CDR3 length is 12 residues. V lost 5 bases and J lost 11, with 16 bases in between. CDR3 in DNA: TGTGCCAGCAGCACCGGGATTTCTCAGGAGTACTTC. Translation gives CASSTGISQEYF.

V is TRBV7-2 and J is TRBJ2-1; 7 bases map to TRBD2. From germline, CDR1 is SGHTA and CDR2 FQGNSA. The CDR3 has 17 residues. The junction had 9 bases not matched to a gene; V was cut back by 1 base and J by 3 bases. CDR3 nucleotide sequence: TGTGCCAGCAGCTTAGGCGGTGCGGGGGTGATCTACAATGAGCAGTTCTTC. It codes for CASSLGGAGVIYNEQFF.

The J gene is TRBJ1-1, the V gene TRBV2, with D hard to call. V lost 3 bases and J 11 bases, leaving 7 bases between the germline ends. The CDR3 runs 10 residues. Germline lookup yields CDR1 SNHLY and CDR2 FYNNEI. Here the CDR3 DNA reads TGTGCCAGCAGTGACTTCGGGGCTTTCTTT. Translation gives CASSDFGAFF.

The V and J genes are TRBV10-3 and TRBJ1-5, with D perhaps matching TRBD1 (5 bases). Germline values: CDR1 ENHRY, CDR2 SYGVKD. The CDR3 contains 13 residues. Trimming cost V 5 bases and J 7 bases, with 12 bases left between them. CDR3 bases: TGTGCCATCAGTCCAGGGCTAGGGCAGCCCCAGCATTTT. Amino acids: CAISPGLGQPQHF.

Of note for this clone: The same CDR3 can be traced to other DNA sequences in this sample. The CDR3 region is CASSLDVGNTIYF. CDR3 DNA: TGCGCCAGCAGCTTGGATGTTGGAAACACCATATATTTT. V is TRBV5-1 and J is TRBJ1-3, with D unclear. The V gene's germline CDR1 is SGHRS and CDR2 YFSETQ. The V end was cut by 0 bases, the J end by 3 bases, with 4 bases between. This CDR3 has 13 residues.

This chain links TRBV5-1 with TRBJ1-2; D is unresolved. This CDR3 region has 14 residues. V was clipped by 0 bases and J by 5 bases, with 11 bases between them. CDR1 and CDR2 from the germline V gene are SGHRS and YFSETQ. The CDR3 here is CASSLALDLYGYTF. CDR3 nucleotide sequence: TGCGCCAGCAGCTTGGCCCTCGATCTATATGGCTACACCTTC.